Below, 22 T cell receptor beta chains from the same sample are listed, as sequenced in a study of blood T cell repertoires in COVID-19. Sequenced by immunoSEQ multiplex PCR; TCRdb stores in-frame clones only, minus some. The table records around 97,000 clones, more than 80% of them present only once. Sequenced input: peripheral blood. The receptors were gathered from a woman aged 55-70 years with acute or convalescent COVID-19.

The J gene is TRBJ1-1, the V gene TRBV11-2; TRBD1 matches at 9 bases. This CDR3 is 16 amino acids long. The germline V gene encodes CDR1 SGHAT and CDR2 FQNNGV. The junction had 7 bases not matched to a gene; V was cut back by 5 bases and J by 0 bases. CDR3 protein: CASSLLTGGMNTEAFF. For the CDR3, the DNA is TGTGCCAGCAGCCTCTTGACAGGGGGTATGAACACTGAAGCTTTCTTT.

V gene TRBV18 combines with J gene TRBJ1-1; D may be TRBD1 (6 bases). The CDR3 length is 13 residues. Germline lookup yields CDR1 KGHSH and CDR2 LQKENI. V lost 4 bases, J lost 4 bases, and 10 bases lay in between. CDR3 nucleotide sequence: TGTGCCAGCTCACAAGACAGGTTCACTGAAGCTTTCTTT. Translated, it gives CASSQDRFTEAFF.

This clone has a single count. The chain links TRBV7-2 to TRBJ1-5; D not certain. The germline CDR1 and CDR2 sequences are SGHTA and FQGNSA. The CDR3 runs to 15 residues. The V gene lost 6 bases and the J gene lost 2 bases, with 14 bases spanning the gap. The CDR3 nucleotides are TGTGCCAGCAGGCTCTCCCGGGTTGGCAATCAGCCCCAGCATTTT. Translated, it gives CASRLSRVGNQPQHF.

Only a few counts were recorded for this clone. This chain links TRBV2 with TRBJ1-2; no firm D call. Germline V gene data show CDR1 as SNHLY and CDR2 as FYNNEI. The CDR3 has 11 amino acids. The ends were cut back, 4 bases at V and 13 bases at J, with 13 bases in the middle. The CDR3 bases are TGTGCCAGCAGTGTTCTTAGGGAGATCACCTTC. As protein: CASSVLREITF.

The chain uses TRBV7-2 and TRBJ1-2; 7 bases line up with TRBD1. The CDR3 length is 14 residues. Germline CDR1 SGHTA, CDR2 FQGNSA. The ends lost 6 bases at V and 0 bases at J; junction bases unmatched: 4. The DNA for the CDR3 is TGTGCCAGCAGGTGGACAGGAGCTAACTATGGCTACACCTTC. It is translated as CASRWTGANYGYTF.

V and J are TRBV28 and TRBJ2-7; TRBD1 matches at 8 bases. The J segment lost 5 bases and the V segment lost 7 bases, leaving 10 bases of the junction unmatched. The CDR3 has 14 residues. Per germline, CDR1 MDHEN and CDR2 SYDVKM. The chain's CDR3 is CASTHRTGTNEQYF. The CDR3 DNA sequence: TGTGCCAGCACCCATAGGACAGGGACCAACGAGCAGTACTTC.

The V and J genes are TRBV18 and TRBJ1-1; 7 bases are shared with TRBD1. This CDR3 comprises 15 residues. Unmatched junction bases numbered 7, after V lost 1 base and J lost 5 bases. The germline gives CDR1 KGHSH, CDR2 LQKENI. This chain's CDR3 is CASSPQNRGQTEAFF. The CDR3 region has the DNA TGTGCCAGCTCACCACAGAACAGGGGACAGACTGAAGCTTTCTTT. Combining the CDR3 with reference TRBV18 and TRBJ1-1 gives the whole variable domain NAGVMQNPRHLVRRRGQEARLRCSPMKGHSHVYWYRQLPEEGLKFMVYLQKENIIDESGMPKERFSAEFPKEGPSILRIQQVVRGDSAAYFCASSPQNRGQTEAFFGQGTRLTVV.

The genes are TRBV29-1 and TRBJ1-1; D gene unclear. The CDR3 sequence is 11 residues long. Germline V gene lookup returns CDR1 SQVTM and CDR2 ANQGSEA. V was clipped by 6 bases and J by 4 bases, with 9 bases between them. In DNA, the CDR3 is TGCAGCGTGTCGCGGGCCACTGAAGCTTTCTTT. Amino acids: CSVSRATEAFF.

Comments on this clone: The sample holds other DNA sequences that translate to the same CDR3. V usage is TRBV28 and J usage is TRBJ1-2; the D gene is possibly TRBD1 (6 bases). Per the germline V gene, CDR1 is MDHEN and CDR2 is SYDVKM. V was trimmed by 2 bases and J by 3 bases, leaving 7 bases between them. There are 13 residues in the CDR3. As DNA, the CDR3 is TGTGCCAGCAGTTTAAGGACAGACTATGGCTACACCTTC. It is translated as CASSLRTDYGYTF.

V usage is TRBV5-6 and J usage is TRBJ2-7, with D tentatively TRBD2 (5 bases). The length of the CDR3 is 12 residues. The V and J ends lost 4 bases and 1 base respectively, with 6 bases between them. Germline values: CDR1 SGHDT, CDR2 YYEEEE. The CDR3 loop reads CASSRESYEQYV. The CDR3, as DNA: TGTGCCAGCAGCCGGGAATCCTACGAGCAGTACGTC.

In nucleotides, the CDR3 is TGTGCCAGCAGTGAAGGGGGCCTTTGGGACACTGAAGCTTTCTTT. This translates into CASSEGGLWDTEAFF. The chain uses TRBV2 and TRBJ1-1, with D possibly TRBD1 on 5 matching bases. The CDR3 runs 15 residues. In germline, CDR1 is SNHLY, CDR2 FYNNEI. Trimming shortened V by 1 base and J by 3 bases, and 12 bases separated the two germline ends.

This sequence joins TRBV7-2 and TRBJ1-6, with TRBD1 matching over 7 bases. Trimming removed 5 bases from V and 7 bases from J; junction bases left unmatched: 11. The CDR3 loop spans 16 amino acids. The germline V gene encodes CDR1 SGHTA and CDR2 FQGNSA. This CDR3 is CASSLSTGSSNSPLHF. For the CDR3, the DNA is TGTGCCAGCAGCCTCTCGACAGGGAGCTCCAATTCACCCCTCCACTTT.

This clone was picked up one time. This chain connects TRBV7-9 to TRBJ1-5; 8 bases line up with TRBD1. The CDR3 spans 14 residues. V lost 4 bases and J lost 7; bases outside the gene matches: 6. Germline CDR1 is SEHNR and CDR2 is FQNEAQ (reference sequence). Written as DNA, the CDR3 is TGTGCCAGCAGCTCCGACAGGGGTTTACAGCCCCAGCATTTT. Translating gives CASSSDRGLQPQHF.

The chain carries TRBV5-4 and TRBJ1-3, with 7 bases fitting TRBD1. This CDR3 comprises 17 residues. J gave up 4 bases and V 0 bases, and 10 bases lay outside the gene matches. Per germline, CDR1 SGHNT and CDR2 YYREEE (reference sequence). CDR3 residues: CASSLEAGGVAGNTIYF. CDR3 nucleotide sequence: TGTGCCAGCAGCTTGGAAGCAGGGGGTGTAGCAGGAAACACCATATATTTT.

The chain joins TRBV27 to TRBJ1-1, with 8 bases lining up with TRBD1. Germline lookup yields CDR1 MNHEY and CDR2 SMNVEV (reference sequence). V dropped 3 bases and J dropped 5; count of bases not matched to a gene: 8. The CDR3 runs to 15 residues. The CDR3 is CASSFGTGGGTEAFF. The DNA of the CDR3 is TGTGCCAGCAGTTTCGGTACAGGGGGTGGTACTGAAGCTTTCTTT.

The chain is built from TRBV18 and TRBJ2-7; tentative D call: TRBD2 (6 bases). CDR1 and CDR2 from the germline V gene are KGHSH and LQKENI. V was clipped by 3 bases and J by 2 bases, with 26 bases between them. There are 19 residues in the CDR3. CDR3 sequence: CASSPLGDWVSSGTYEQYF. The CDR3 DNA reads TGTGCCAGCTCACCTCTGGGGGACTGGGTTTCTTCGGGTACCTACGAGCAGTACTTC.

The chain carries TRBV28 and TRBJ2-7, with 10 positions matching TRBD2. Trimming took 7 bases from V and 4 from J; bases not matched to a gene: 10. Germline assignment: CDR1 MDHEN and CDR2 SYDVKM. The CDR3 is made up of 15 amino acids. The CDR3 region is CASTDPASGRYEQYF. As DNA, the CDR3 is TGTGCCAGCACCGATCCGGCTAGCGGGAGATACGAGCAGTACTTC.

The chain carries TRBV19 and TRBJ2-1; the match to TRBD2 covers 11 bases. The germline V gene encodes CDR1 LNHDA and CDR2 SQIVND (reference sequence). CDR3 length: 16 residues. V lost 11 bases, J lost 10 bases, and 19 bases stayed unmatched. The CDR3 nucleotides are TGTGCCTCTAAAGCTGGCGGACTAGCGGGCGAGCGGGAGCAGTTCTTC. Its translation: CASKAGGLAGEREQFF.

The chain combines TRBV21-1 with TRBJ1-6; no DNA check was done on the table's D call, TRBD1. TRBV21-1 is labeled a pseudogene. The CDR3 consists of 17 residues. The CDR3 is CASSKIRRQGYNSPLHF. For the CDR3, the DNA is TGTGCCAGCAGCAAAATAAGACGGCAGGGGTATAATTCACCCCTCCACTTT.

For the CDR3, the DNA is TGTGCCAGCAGCCCGACAGGGGGCAATGGCTACACCTTC. It is translated as CASSPTGGNGYTF. The chain recombines TRBV3-1 (or the pseudogene TRBV3-2) with TRBJ1-2; 10 bases match TRBD1. With 4 bases clipped from V and 6 bases from J, the junction kept 2 bases outside the gene matches. Germline CDR1 and CDR2: LGHDT and YNNKEL (reference sequence). The CDR3 contains 13 residues.

The J gene is TRBJ2-1, the V gene TRBV7-9; D may be TRBD2 (6 bases). The germline V gene encodes CDR1 SEHNR and CDR2 FQNEAQ (reference sequence). V gave up 5 bases and J gave up 8 bases, with 10 bases separating them. The CDR3 is made up of 12 amino acids. CDR3 sequence (DNA): TGTGCCAGCAGCCGGCGGGAAGATGAGCAGTTCTTC. The encoded protein is CASSRREDEQFF.

CDR3 in amino acids: CASGRQGLTNEQFF. CDR3 sequence (DNA): TGTGCCAGTGGGAGACAGGGGCTAACGAATGAGCAGTTCTTC. The J gene is TRBJ2-1, the V gene TRBV19; TRBD1 aligns across 8 bases. From germline, CDR1 is LNHDA and CDR2 SQIVND (reference sequence). This CDR3 region has 14 residues. J gave up 7 bases and V 8 bases, and 10 bases lay outside the gene matches.